The source of this T cell receptor beta chain is a study of naive and memory T cell subsets. An oligonucleotide containing a UMI was ligated to the 3' end of TCR cDNA. Four PCR rounds used nested alpha and beta constant region primers plus the SP2 primer. Each CDR3 protein is one row after TCRdb ran MiXCR on the 5' RACE reads. The sample yields around 48,000 distinct CDR3 sequences, about 4.8% seen once. This CDR3 contains 15 residues. Germline V CDR1 and CDR2: LNHDA, SQIVND (reference sequence). After removal of 10 bases from V and 2 bases from J, the junction contained 9 bases not matched to a gene. This clonotype was picked up many times.

This TCR was sampled from a female donor in good health. This chain joins TRBV19 and TRBJ2-1, with 9 bases identical to TRBD2. The CDR3 DNA reads TGTGCCACGAAGATAGCGGGAGTCACCTACAATGAGCAGTTCTTC. It is translated as CATKIAGVTYNEQFF.